The clone carrying this T cell receptor (beta chain) has more than one count but fewer than ten. Its target is unknown. The data were taken from a study of cytotoxic CD8 clonotypes in ibrutinib-treated CLL. Across the study: The patients comprised more than ten relapsed/refractory and around 14 treatment-naive cases, 17 IGHV unmutated. Response samples came after a median roughly 11 months of treatment, range 6 to 36.

Findings of the study overall: Clonality correlated strongly with circulating CD8+ T cells and exceeded age-matched healthy donors at baseline. Clonality, elevated at ibrutinib response, dropped back toward baseline at progression.

Data came from immunoSEQ multiplex PCR; TCRdb stores just in-frame clones and leaves some out. The sample lists 200,000 to 250,000 clones; 70% were seen once. This CDR3 spans 16 amino acids. Germline V gene sequence: CDR1 SGHTA, CDR2 FQGNSA. V lost 0 bases and J 3 bases, leaving 12 bases between the germline ends. The rearrangement links TRBV7-2 to TRBJ1-5, with D uncertain. The material sequenced was PBMCs, taken after 12 months of ibrutinib treatment. This receptor was obtained from a human donor with chronic lymphocytic leukemia. In DNA form, the CDR3 reads TGTGCCAGCAGCTTAGCGGTCAGGCCCAACAATCAGCCCCAGCATTTT. This gives the protein CASSLAVRPNNQPQHF.